A selection of T cell receptor beta chains follows, all from one sample in a study of blood T cell repertoires in COVID-19. Sequenced by immunoSEQ multiplex PCR; TCRdb stores in-frame clones only, minus some. In the table there are about 150,000 clones, about 92% of which are singletons. The specimen sequenced was peripheral blood. Source of these receptors: a human donor in a cohort sampled during active COVID-19. The CDR3 runs from the conserved cysteine through the conserved F or W. D genes are given only for firm matches.

j_call: TRBJ1-6; v_call: TRBV5-1; d_call: TRBD1; cdr3_length: 16; cdr3_aa: CASSLEGAGRGSPLHF; cdr3_nt: TGCGCCAGCAGCTTGGAGGGGGCAGGACGGGGTTCACCCCTCCACTTT
j_call: TRBJ2-1; v_call: TRBV11-2; d_call: TRBD2; cdr3_length: 16; cdr3_aa: CASSQIERGVYNEQFF; cdr3_nt: TGTGCCAGCAGCCAAATAGAGCGGGGGGTATACAATGAGCAGTTCTTC
j_call: TRBJ2-1; v_call: TRBV6-2/TRBV6-3; d_call: NA; cdr3_length: 11; cdr3_aa: CASSYSREQFF; cdr3_nt: TGTGCCAGCAGTTACTCGAGGGAGCAGTTCTTC
j_call: TRBJ1-1; v_call: TRBV7-9; d_call: NA; cdr3_length: 16; cdr3_aa: CASLARLGHLNTEAFF; cdr3_nt: TGTGCCAGCTTAGCCAGGCTGGGGCACTTGAACACTGAAGCTTTCTTT
j_call: TRBJ2-7; v_call: TRBV7-2; d_call: NA; cdr3_length: 13; cdr3_aa: CASSFKISVEQYF; cdr3_nt: TGTGCCAGCAGCTTCAAGATTAGTGTCGAGCAGTACTTC
j_call: TRBJ2-3; v_call: TRBV5-1; d_call: NA; cdr3_length: 16; cdr3_aa: CASSLAGGKSTDTQYF; cdr3_nt: TGCGCCAGCAGCTTGGCCGGGGGTAAAAGCACAGATACGCAGTATTTT
j_call: TRBJ1-1; v_call: TRBV6-5; d_call: TRBD1; cdr3_length: 13; cdr3_aa: CASKGQPNTEAFF; cdr3_nt: TGTGCCAGCAAGGGACAGCCTAACACTGAAGCTTTCTTT
j_call: TRBJ2-5; v_call: TRBV7-9; d_call: TRBD1; cdr3_length: 16; cdr3_aa: CASSLGLGRGQETQYF; cdr3_nt: TGTGCCAGCAGCTTAGGATTGGGCAGGGGGCAAGAGACCCAGTACTTC
j_call: TRBJ1-4; v_call: TRBV5-4; d_call: TRBD1; cdr3_length: 15; cdr3_aa: CASSWGTGQGEKLFF; cdr3_nt: TGTGCCAGCAGCTGGGGGACAGGGCAGGGGGAAAAACTGTTTTTT
j_call: TRBJ1-1; v_call: TRBV7-8; d_call: NA; cdr3_length: 15; cdr3_aa: CASSLVVGRNTEAFF; cdr3_nt: TGTGCCAGCAGCTTAGTGGTTGGGAGGAACACTGAAGCTTTCTTT
j_call: TRBJ2-7; v_call: TRBV4-1; d_call: NA; cdr3_length: 14; cdr3_aa: CASSQGHSSYEQYF; cdr3_nt: TGCGCCAGCAGCCAAGGACATAGCTCCTACGAGCAGTACTTC
j_call: TRBJ2-2; v_call: TRBV5-6; d_call: NA; cdr3_length: 14; cdr3_aa: CASSLFAGTGELFF; cdr3_nt: TGTGCCAGCAGCTTGTTTGCCGGCACCGGGGAGCTGTTTTTT
j_call: TRBJ1-2; v_call: TRBV6-5; d_call: NA; cdr3_length: 13; cdr3_aa: CASRAKGLWGYTF; cdr3_nt: TGTGCCAGCAGGGCCAAGGGACTTTGGGGCTACACCTTC
j_call: TRBJ2-3; v_call: TRBV9; d_call: TRBD2; cdr3_length: 14; cdr3_aa: CASSEGTSADTQYF; cdr3_nt: TGTGCCAGCAGCGAGGGGACTAGTGCAGATACGCAGTATTTT
j_call: TRBJ1-1; v_call: TRBV2; d_call: NA; cdr3_length: 15; cdr3_aa: CASSEDGVTNTEAFF; cdr3_nt: TGTGCCAGCAGTGAAGACGGGGTAACGAACACTGAAGCTTTCTTT
j_call: TRBJ2-2; v_call: TRBV3-1/TRBV3-2; d_call: TRBD2; cdr3_length: 15; cdr3_aa: CASSSSGGADGELFF; cdr3_nt: TGTGCCAGCAGCTCTAGCGGGGGGGCCGACGGGGAGCTGTTTTTT
j_call: TRBJ1-5; v_call: TRBV6-5; d_call: NA; cdr3_length: 13; cdr3_aa: CASTPKGDQPQHF; cdr3_nt: TGTGCCAGCACCCCAAAGGGGGATCAGCCCCAGCATTTT
j_call: TRBJ1-4; v_call: TRBV19; d_call: TRBD1; cdr3_length: 14; cdr3_aa: CASKDRGVHEKLFF; cdr3_nt: TGTGCCAGTAAAGACAGGGGGGTACATGAAAAACTGTTTTTT
j_call: TRBJ2-7; v_call: TRBV5-1; d_call: NA; cdr3_length: 14; cdr3_aa: CASSFLQGTVEQYF; cdr3_nt: TGCGCCAGCAGCTTTTTGCAGGGGACGGTCGAGCAGTACTTC
j_call: TRBJ2-2; v_call: TRBV11-2; d_call: NA; cdr3_length: 14; cdr3_aa: CASSSGANTGELFF; cdr3_nt: TGTGCCAGCAGCTCGGGAGCGAACACCGGGGAGCTGTTTTTT
j_call: TRBJ2-5; v_call: TRBV18; d_call: NA; cdr3_length: 15; cdr3_aa: CASSPPEGGGETQYF; cdr3_nt: TGTGCCAGCTCACCACCTGAAGGGGGGGGAGAGACCCAGTACTTC
j_call: TRBJ2-3; v_call: TRBV2; d_call: NA; cdr3_length: 12; cdr3_aa: CASREDSDTQYF; cdr3_nt: TGTGCCAGCAGGGAGGACTCCGATACGCAGTATTTT
j_call: TRBJ1-6; v_call: TRBV7-3; d_call: TRBD1; cdr3_length: 15; cdr3_aa: CASSPGQGGNSPLHF; cdr3_nt: TGTGCCAGCAGCCCCGGACAGGGGGGTAATTCACCCCTCCACTTT
j_call: TRBJ2-5; v_call: TRBV9; d_call: NA; cdr3_length: 14; cdr3_aa: CASSVAPGLETQYF; cdr3_nt: TGTGCCAGCAGCGTAGCCCCGGGACTAGAGACCCAGTACTTC